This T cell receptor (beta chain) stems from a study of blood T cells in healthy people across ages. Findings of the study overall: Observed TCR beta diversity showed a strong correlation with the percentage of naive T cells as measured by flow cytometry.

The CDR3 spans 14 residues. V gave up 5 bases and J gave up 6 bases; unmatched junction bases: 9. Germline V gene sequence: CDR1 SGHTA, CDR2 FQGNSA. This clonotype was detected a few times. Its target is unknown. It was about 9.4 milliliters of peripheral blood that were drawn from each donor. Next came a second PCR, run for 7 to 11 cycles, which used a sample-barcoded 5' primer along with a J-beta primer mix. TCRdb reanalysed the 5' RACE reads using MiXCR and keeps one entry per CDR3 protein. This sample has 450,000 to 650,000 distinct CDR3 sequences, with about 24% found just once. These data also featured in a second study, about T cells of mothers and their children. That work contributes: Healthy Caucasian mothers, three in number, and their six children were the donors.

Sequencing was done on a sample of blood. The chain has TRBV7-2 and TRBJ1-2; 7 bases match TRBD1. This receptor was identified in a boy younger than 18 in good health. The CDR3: CASSPRQGGNGYTF. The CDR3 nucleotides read TGTGCCAGCAGCCCCCGCCAAGGGGGCAATGGCTACACCTTC.